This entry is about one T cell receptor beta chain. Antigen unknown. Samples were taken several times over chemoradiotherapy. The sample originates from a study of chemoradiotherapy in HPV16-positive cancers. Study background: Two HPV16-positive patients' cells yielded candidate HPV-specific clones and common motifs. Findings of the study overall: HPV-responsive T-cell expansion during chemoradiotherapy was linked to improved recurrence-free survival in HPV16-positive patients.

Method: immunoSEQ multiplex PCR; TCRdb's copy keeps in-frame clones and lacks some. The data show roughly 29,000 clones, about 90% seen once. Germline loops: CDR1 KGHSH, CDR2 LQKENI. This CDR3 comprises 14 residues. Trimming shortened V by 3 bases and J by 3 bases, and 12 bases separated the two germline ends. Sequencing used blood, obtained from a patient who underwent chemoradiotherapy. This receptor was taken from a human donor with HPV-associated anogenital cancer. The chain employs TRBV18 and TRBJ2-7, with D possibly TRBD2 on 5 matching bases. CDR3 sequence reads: CASSPAEGRYEQYF. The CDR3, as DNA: TGTGCCAGCTCACCCGCTGAGGGCCGCTACGAGCAGTACTTC.